What follows are 10 T cell receptor beta chains derived from one specimen sequenced in a study of cytomegalovirus exposure and HLA in healthy donors. It was with 60 Vbeta and 13 Jbeta primers that the PCR ran. The assay was immunoSEQ multiplex PCR, and TCRdb's table has in-frame clones only and misses some. This sample yields about 150,000 clones, of which roughly 74% are seen a single time; 2.8% belongs to the top ten. The sequenced sample was PBMCs. These receptors were collected from a young man in good health and CMV-seronegative.

The chain employs TRBV7-2 and TRBJ2-3; a possible D gene is TRBD2 (6 bases). CDR1 and CDR2 (germline): SGHTA, FQGNSA. CDR3 length: 12 residues. V lost 2 bases to trimming and J lost 8 bases, with 8 bases between them. CDR3 loop: CASSLQGGTQYF. CDR3 DNA: TGTGCCAGCAGCTTACAGGGAGGTACGCAGTATTTT.

The chain employs TRBV7-9 and TRBJ1-2, with TRBD1 as a possible D gene (6 bases). Between the trimmed V and J ends, which lost 1 base and 8 bases, there was a span of 8 bases. The CDR3 totals 12 residues. CDR1 is SEHNR and CDR2 is FQNEAQ in the germline V gene (reference sequence). The DNA for the CDR3 is TGTGCCAGCAGCTTAGAGGGGGACGGCTACACCTTC. It translates to CASSLEGDGYTF.

The CDR3 region is CASSVGQGAWTTEAFF. The CDR3 DNA reads TGCGCCAGCAGCGTGGGACAGGGGGCTTGGACAACTGAAGCTTTCTTT. The chain employs TRBV5-1 and TRBJ1-1, with 12 bases lining up with TRBD1. The CDR3 is 16 residues long. The junction had 9 bases not matched to a gene; V was cut back by 4 bases and J by 5 bases. Germline values: CDR1 SGHRS, CDR2 YFSETQ. The full variable domain, its missing parts supplied by reference TRBV5-1 and TRBJ1-1, is KAGVTQTPRYLIKTRGQQVTLSCSPISGHRSVSWYQQTPGQGLQFLFEYFSETQRNKGNFPGRFSGRQFSNSRSEMNVSTLELGDSALYLCASSVGQGAWTTEAFFGQGTRLTVV.

The genes are TRBV5-1 and TRBJ1-1; perhaps TRBD1 as D (5 bases). Germline CDR1 is SGHRS and CDR2 is YFSETQ. Trimming stripped 1 base from V and 7 bases from J, with 17 bases between. The CDR3 contains 15 residues. The CDR3 DNA reads TGCGCCAGCAGCTTGACCCGGGGGGGGGATCATGAAGCTTTCTTT. Translating it yields CASSLTRGGDHEAFF.

The genes are TRBV5-1 and TRBJ2-3; 8 bases fit TRBD1. CDR1 is SGHRS and CDR2 is YFSETQ in the germline V gene. After removal of 2 bases from V and 3 bases from J, the junction contained 8 bases not matched to a gene. The length of the CDR3 is 16 residues. CDR3 in amino acids: CASSFRGGQGTDTQYF. The CDR3 DNA follows: TGCGCCAGCAGCTTCCGGGGAGGACAGGGTACAGATACGCAGTATTTT.

The chain recombines TRBV13 with TRBJ2-7, with D possibly matching TRBD1 (6 bases). The CDR3 extends over 15 amino acids. V lost 1 base to trimming and J lost 1 base, with 11 bases between them. Germline assignment: CDR1 PRHDT and CDR2 FYEKMQ (reference sequence). The CDR3 nucleotides read TGTGCCAGCAGCTTAGCGGCAGGGGAGTCCTACGAGCAGTACTTC. As protein: CASSLAAGESYEQYF.

V is TRBV7-2 and J is TRBJ1-1; TRBD1 matches 8 bases. V lost 4 bases, J lost 5 bases, and 12 bases stayed unmatched. Germline assignment: CDR1 SGHTA and CDR2 FQGNSA. CDR3 length equals 16 residues. CDR3 DNA sequence: TGTGCCAGCAGCTCGTCCATGGGCACAGGGGGGACTGAAGCTTTCTTT. It translates to CASSSSMGTGGTEAFF.

The chain couples TRBV5-5 to TRBJ2-5; 10 positions match TRBD2. Looked up from germline, CDR1 is SGHKS and CDR2 is YYEKEE (reference sequence). The CDR3 runs to 18 residues. V lost 1 base, J lost 0 bases, and 9 bases stayed unmatched. The CDR3 loop is CASSLWGLAGDNQETQYF. The CDR3, as DNA: TGTGCCAGCAGCTTGTGGGGTCTAGCGGGGGATAACCAAGAGACCCAGTACTTC.

The chain employs TRBV5-1 and TRBJ2-1; TRBD1 matches at 8 bases. This CDR3 is 15 amino acids long. Losses at the gene ends were 0 bases for V and 6 bases for J; bases not matched to a gene: 5. CDR1 and CDR2 from the germline V gene are SGHRS and YFSETQ. The CDR3 region has the DNA TGCGCCAGCAGCTTGGGGCAGGGGGCCCTCAATGAGCAGTTCTTC. Encoded protein: CASSLGQGALNEQFF.

By share, this clone ranks as medium-sized. The chain has TRBV4-3 and TRBJ2-7; 7 nucleotides agree with TRBD1. CDR1 is LGHNA and CDR2 is YSLEER in the germline V gene. The CDR3 loop spans 17 amino acids. V was clipped by 1 base and J by 0 bases; unmatched bases: 9. The CDR3 here is CASSQGGPDRASYEQYF. The CDR3 DNA sequence: TGCGCCAGCAGCCAAGGTGGGCCCGACAGGGCCTCCTACGAGCAGTACTTC.